This T cell receptor beta chain was found in a study of control samples from healthy donors and cancer patients (dated by TCRdb to the early 2020s). Library preparation used the immunoSEQ multiplex PCR assay. Imported from immuneACCESS, the table was reduced by TCRdb to in-frame sequences with V and J called. These copies leave out some clones; in studies compared against another copy, an unresolved V gene accounts for under half, and the cause of the remainder is not known. This sample comprises 85,000 to 90,000 clones, around 90% of them detected only once. The ten largest clones take up less than 10% of the sample. The junction carries 10 bases between V and J, which are trimmed by 6 bases and 8 bases respectively. The CDR3 goes from the cysteine to the phenylalanine over 11 residues. Here the CDR3 DNA is all that survives: 33 bases in frame from base 1. According to the germline V gene, CDR1 reads MNHEY and CDR2 reads SVGAGI.

As to this clone: Its specific antigen is unknown. No quality values exist for individual bases; no much larger clone is one base distant.

This TCR was recovered from a woman in her forties or fifties with colorectal cancer. The sequence joins TRBV6-5 to TRBJ1-1; TRBD1 is a weak D gene call, 6 bases matching. The specimen was PBMCs. CDR3 sequence: CASSLGQEAFF. Read as DNA, the sequence is TGTGCCAGCAGCCTCGGACAGGAAGCTTTCTTT.